Sequencing of this TCR beta chain was carried out in a study of T cell responses to AZD1222 COVID-19 vaccine. TCRdb's table, derived via immunoSEQ multiplex PCR, lists solely in-frame clones and lacks some. Of 55,000 to 80,000 clones listed, approximately 81% were seen once; the top ten hold approximately 22%. In its sample, this clone was seen a few times. The antigen is undetermined. Per germline, CDR1 LGHDT and CDR2 YNNKEL (reference sequence). CDR3 size: 13 residues. The ends were cut back, 8 bases at V and 1 base at J, with 11 bases in the middle. Overall study findings and caveats: The sample set comprised mostly white British donors with more females, and clonal diversity was possibly underestimated.

This receptor was taken from an adult in good health. The material was peripheral blood, obtained on day 0 of AZD1222 vaccination. The chain has TRBV3-1 (or the pseudogene TRBV3-2) and TRBJ1-2, with unresolved D. The CDR3 loop is CASWGGSNYGYTF. The CDR3 DNA reads TGTGCCAGCTGGGGAGGGAGTAACTATGGCTACACCTTC.